Following are 27 T cell receptor beta chains from one sample sequenced in a study of technical replicates of blood from a handful of donors. TCRdb's copy holds only in-frame clones and misses some; the assay was immunoSEQ multiplex PCR. Among 75,000 to 100,000 clones listed, around 96% were seen once. Specimen: T cells isolated from PBMCs. These receptors were taken from a human donor in good health.

The chain recombines TRBV14 with TRBJ2-3, with 8 positions matching TRBD2. Germline V CDR1 and CDR2: SGHDN, FVKESK. V shed 7 bases and J 6 bases; nucleotides not matched to a gene: 18. CDR3 length equals 17 residues. CDR3 sequence reads: CASKIVEREGREDTQYF. The DNA for the CDR3 is TGTGCCAGCAAGATAGTAGAACGGGAGGGCCGGGAGGATACGCAGTATTTT.

The CDR3 nucleotides read TGTGCCAGCAGCGTAGAGGGGAACCGGGACACCGGGGAGCTGTTTTTT. It is translated as CASSVEGNRDTGELFF. V and J are TRBV9 and TRBJ2-2, with TRBD1 as a possible D gene (5 bases). The CDR3 has 16 residues. Trimming left V 0 bases short and J 3 bases short, with 12 bases between. Germline CDR1 reads SGDLS; CDR2 reads YYNGEE.

The CDR3 DNA is TGTGCCAGCTCTCGACAGTCTATTGAGCCCCAGCATTTT. Residues: CASSRQSIEPQHF. The rearrangement joins TRBV2 to TRBJ1-5, with D possibly being TRBD1 (5 bases). With 8 bases removed from V and 8 bases from J, the gap between germline ends came to 16 bases. The CDR3 totals 13 residues. Germline CDR1 SNHLY, CDR2 FYNNEI.

The chain has TRBV4-2 and TRBJ2-1, with 9 bases lining up with TRBD2. Germline-derived CDR1 and CDR2 are LGHNA and YNFKEQ. Losses at the gene ends were 3 bases for V and 6 bases for J; bases not matched to a gene: 3. The CDR3 sequence is 14 residues long. This CDR3 reads CASSHAGGFNEQFF. In nucleotides, the CDR3 is TGTGCCAGCAGCCACGCGGGGGGGTTCAATGAGCAGTTCTTC.

This chain uses TRBV11-2 with TRBJ1-2, with 9 bases aligning to TRBD1. J gave up 5 bases and V 4 bases, and 8 bases lay outside the gene matches. Germline V gene sequence: CDR1 SGHAT, CDR2 FQNNGV. The CDR3 totals 15 residues. The CDR3 here is CASSSNRGRGYGYTF. DNA for the CDR3: TGTGCCAGCAGCTCCAACAGGGGGCGCGGGTATGGCTACACCTTC.

The gene calls are TRBV28 and TRBJ2-1, with 14 bases identical to TRBD2. V shed 6 bases and J 6 bases; nucleotides not matched to a gene: 4. The V gene's germline CDR1 is MDHEN and CDR2 SYDVKM. The CDR3 extends over 15 amino acids. CDR3 amino acids: CASSRTSGRTNEQFF. The CDR3, as DNA: TGTGCCAGCAGCAGGACTAGCGGGAGGACCAATGAGCAGTTCTTC.

V usage is TRBV9 and J usage is TRBJ2-3; D might be TRBD2 (5 bases). Germline V lookup: CDR1 SGDLS, CDR2 YYNGEE. CDR3 length equals 15 residues. V was pared by 4 bases and J by 4 bases, with 16 bases between. DNA for the CDR3: TGTGCCAGCAGCCCTCGAGGGCGATCAGCAGATACGCAGTATTTT. Amino acids: CASSPRGRSADTQYF.

This chain connects TRBV5-1 to TRBJ2-7; D not resolved. The CDR3 loop spans 13 amino acids. Germline loops: CDR1 SGHRS, CDR2 YFSETQ. Deletions cut 2 bases from V and 0 bases from J, with 6 bases between. The DNA of the CDR3 is TGCGCCAGCAGCTTTCTACGCTCCTACGAGCAGTACTTC. Its translation is CASSFLRSYEQYF.

The gene calls are TRBV16 and TRBJ2-2; D remains ambiguous. Trimming pared 0 bases from V and 3 bases from J, leaving 5 bases between. This CDR3 region has 14 residues. Germline V CDR1 and CDR2: KGHSY, FQNENV. The CDR3 DNA is TGTGCCAGCAGCCAATCGGGCTACACCGGGGAGCTGTTTTTT. Its translation is CASSQSGYTGELFF.

The V gene is TRBV7-9, the J gene TRBJ1-2, with D maybe TRBD1 (6 bases). The CDR3 is 15 amino acids. From germline, CDR1 is SEHNR and CDR2 FQNEAQ (reference sequence). The V end lost 5 bases, the J end lost 6 bases, and 19 bases lay between the germline ends. The CDR3 here is CASSPGTSLRNGYTF. CDR3 nucleotide sequence: TGTGCCAGCAGCCCTGGGACATCCTTGAGGAATGGCTACACCTTC.

The gene calls are TRBV27 and TRBJ1-5, with no clear D. There are 14 residues in the CDR3. CDR1 and CDR2 from the germline V gene are MNHEY and SMNVEV (reference sequence). V was trimmed by 2 bases and J by 6 bases, leaving 11 bases between them. The CDR3: CASSLSPLSQPQHF. The CDR3 region has the DNA TGTGCCAGCAGTTTAAGCCCCCTAAGTCAGCCCCAGCATTTT.

The V call is TRBV5-1, the J call TRBJ2-5; D uncertain. The CDR3 spans 11 residues. Germline V gene lookup returns CDR1 SGHRS and CDR2 YFSETQ. V lost 2 bases, J lost 5 bases, and 4 bases lay in between. CDR3 protein: CASSFAETQYF. The DNA for the CDR3 is TGCGCCAGCAGCTTCGCGGAGACCCAGTACTTC.

This chain links TRBV7-9 with TRBJ1-3; D ambiguous. This CDR3 region has 19 residues. V lost 2 bases, J lost 3 bases, and 23 bases lay in between. CDR1 is SEHNR, CDR2 FQNEAQ, per germline (reference sequence). The CDR3 bases are TGTGCCAGCAGCTTAAATCGCAGGCAGAACCCTCGGTATGGAAACACCATATATTTT. Encoded protein: CASSLNRRQNPRYGNTIYF.

The V gene is TRBV2, the J gene TRBJ1-2; D gene uncertain. From germline, CDR1 is SNHLY and CDR2 FYNNEI. The CDR3 sequence is 15 residues long. Trimming took 4 bases from V and 5 from J, leaving 17 bases between them. CDR3 amino acids: CASSVWADRFYGYTF. CDR3 DNA sequence: TGTGCCAGCAGTGTTTGGGCAGACCGATTTTATGGCTACACCTTC.

The V call is TRBV4-1, the J call TRBJ1-2, with D perhaps TRBD1 (5 bases). Trimming removed 0 bases at V and 6 bases at J, with 17 bases between. Looked up from germline, CDR1 is MGHRA and CDR2 is YSYEKL. The CDR3 contains 16 residues. DNA of the CDR3: TGCGCCAGCAGCCAAGAGCCCCGCAGGGATAGGAATGGCTACACCTTC. This encodes CASSQEPRRDRNGYTF.

V gene TRBV15 combines with J gene TRBJ2-7; 7 nucleotides align to TRBD2. The J segment lost 7 bases and the V segment lost 1 base, leaving 7 bases of the junction unmatched. Germline V gene lookup returns CDR1 LNHNV and CDR2 YYDKDF (reference sequence). This CDR3 is 14 amino acids long. CDR3 sequence (DNA): TGTGCCACCAGCAGAGTTGGACTAGTTTTTGAGCAGTACTTC. Amino acid sequence: CATSRVGLVFEQYF.

The chain carries TRBV25-1 and TRBJ1-2; D is uncertain. CDR1 is MGHDK and CDR2 is SYGVNS in the germline V gene. V lost 5 bases and J 10 bases, leaving 14 bases between the germline ends. The CDR3 contains 12 residues. CDR3 sequence: CASSLTTGIYTF. The CDR3 bases are TGTGCCAGCAGTTTAACGACGGGAATCTACACCTTC.

The V call is TRBV30, the J call TRBJ2-5, with TRBD2 matching over 10 bases. V gave up 3 bases and J gave up 4 bases; unmatched junction bases: 11. Germline V gene sequence: CDR1 GTSNPN, CDR2 SVGIG (reference sequence). This CDR3 is 16 amino acids long. The CDR3 bases are TGTGCCTGGAGGCGATGGCTAGCGGGGGAGTTAGAGACCCAGTACTTC. It encodes CAWRRWLAGELETQYF.

V and J are TRBV30 and TRBJ2-7; a possible D gene is TRBD2 (5 bases). The CDR3 is 15 amino acids. CDR1 is GTSNPN and CDR2 is SVGIG in the germline V gene (reference sequence). Trimming cost V 0 bases and J 1 base, with 13 bases left between them. CDR3 nucleotides: TGTGCCTGGAGTGTACTATTCCGGGGATCCTACGAGCAGTACTTC. Its protein product is CAWSVLFRGSYEQYF. Together with reference TRBV30 and TRBJ2-7, the CDR3 gives the full variable domain: SQTIHQWPATLVQPVGSPLSLECTVEGTSNPNLYWYRQAAGRGLQLLFYSVGIGQISSEVPQNLSASRPQDRQFILSSKKLLLSDSGFYLCAWSVLFRGSYEQYFGPGTRLTVT.

The gene calls are TRBV18 and TRBJ2-1; D gene uncertain. CDR3 length equals 18 residues. Per germline, CDR1 KGHSH and CDR2 LQKENI. Trimming took off 3 bases at V and 1 base at J, with 19 bases between the two ends. CDR3 sequence reads: CASSPAPQVVLSYNEQFF. In DNA form, the CDR3 reads TGTGCCAGCTCACCGGCCCCCCAGGTGGTTTTGTCCTACAATGAGCAGTTCTTC.

This sequence joins TRBV6-4 and TRBJ1-5; the D is unclear. The V end was cut by 2 bases, the J end by 7 bases, with 12 bases between. Germline values: CDR1 MRHNA, CDR2 SNTAGT. The CDR3 contains 14 residues. The CDR3 DNA reads TGTGCCAGCAGTGACGAGGGCGGATCCCAGCCCCAGCATTTT. Translation gives CASSDEGGSQPQHF.

This clone is a singleton in its sample. This chain joins TRBV6-5 and TRBJ2-5, with D unresolved. CDR1 is MNHEY and CDR2 is SVGAGI in the germline V gene. Between the trimmed V and J ends, which lost 5 bases and 2 bases, there was a span of 12 bases. CDR3 size: 14 residues. The CDR3 sequence: CASSPYRFQETQYF. CDR3 DNA: TGTGCCAGCAGTCCATACAGATTTCAAGAGACCCAGTACTTC.

V gene TRBV7-8 combines with J gene TRBJ1-2; the D is unclear. V was trimmed by 0 bases and J by 7 bases, leaving 12 bases between them. Germline lookup yields CDR1 SGHVS and CDR2 FQNEAQ. The CDR3 covers 14 residues. The CDR3 sequence: CASSLALGEIGYTF. CDR3 bases: TGTGCCAGCAGCTTAGCCCTTGGGGAGATTGGCTACACCTTC.

J is TRBJ2-5 and V is TRBV5-1; no definite D call. Germline assignment: CDR1 SGHRS and CDR2 YFSETQ. CDR3 length equals 13 residues. The ends were cut back, 4 bases at V and 1 base at J, with 8 bases in the middle. The CDR3 region has the DNA TGCGCCAGCAGCACCCCAGGCCAAGAGACCCAGTACTTC. Translating gives CASSTPGQETQYF.

This rearrangement joins TRBV19 to TRBJ2-1; D unclear. Trimming took off 2 bases at V and 0 bases at J, with 8 bases between the two ends. Germline V gene lookup returns CDR1 LNHDA and CDR2 SQIVND (reference sequence). This CDR3 comprises 15 residues. The DNA for the CDR3 is TGTGCCAGTAGTATAACAGAGAGCTCCTACAATGAGCAGTTCTTC. Translating it yields CASSITESSYNEQFF. Looking up the rest from reference TRBV19 and TRBJ2-1 gives the full variable domain: DGGITQSPKYLFRKEGQNVTLSCEQNLNHDAMYWYRQDPGQGLRLIYYSQIVNDFQKGDIAEGYSVSREKKESFPLTVTSAQKNPTAFYLCASSITESSYNEQFFGPGTRLTVL.

This clone occurred once. The V gene is TRBV5-6, the J gene TRBJ1-4; a weak D match, TRBD1 (5 bases). The V gene lost 1 base and the J gene lost 8 bases, with 12 bases spanning the gap. The germline CDR1 and CDR2 sequences are SGHDT and YYEEEE. The CDR3 has 14 amino acids. In DNA form, the CDR3 reads TGTGCCAGCAGCTTGAGGCAGGGAAACGAAAAACTGTTTTTT. Translation: CASSLRQGNEKLFF.

CDR3 loop: CASSQVAGYTYEQYF. The DNA of the CDR3 is TGCGCCAGCAGCCAAGTAGCAGGGTATACCTACGAGCAGTACTTC. This chain connects TRBV4-1 to TRBJ2-7; D may be TRBD1 (5 bases). In germline, CDR1 is MGHRA, CDR2 YSYEKL. With 1 base removed from V and 2 bases from J, the gap between germline ends came to 12 bases. The CDR3 loop spans 15 amino acids.